The present entry profiles one T cell receptor (beta chain) with its context. As yet, its antigen is unknown. This CDR3 comprises 13 residues. The germline gives CDR1 SEHNR, CDR2 FQNEAQ (reference sequence). V dropped 5 bases and J dropped 0 bases, with 7 bases sitting between them. The data are from a study of T cell responses to AZD1222 COVID-19 vaccine. Study in general: Pooling covered second doses at about 4 or about 12 weeks. Whole-study findings and limits: Nearly half of spike-specific TCRs reportedly target unmutated variant regions.

The table came from immunoSEQ multiplex PCR; TCRdb's copy has only in-frame clones and leaves some out. The table records over 95,000 clones, roughly 90% of them present only once. The gene calls are TRBV7-9 and TRBJ1-2; D unresolved. The input for sequencing was peripheral blood, taken on day 0 of AZD1222 vaccination. The sequence derives from an adult in good health. The CDR3 bases are TGTGCCAGCAGCCTCGAGTCTAACTATGGCTACACCTTC. It specifies CASSLESNYGYTF. The full variable domain, its missing parts supplied by reference TRBV7-9 and TRBJ1-2, is DTGVSQNPRHKITKRGQNVTFRCDPISEHNRLYWYRQTLGQGPEFLTYFQNEAQLEKSRLLSDRFSAERPKGSFSTLEIQRTEQGDSAMYLCASSLESNYGYTFGSGTRLTVV.